Each of the 4 T cell receptor beta chains below was sequenced from the same sample in a study of blood T cells in healthy people across ages. For the second PCR, which ran for roughly 6 to 12 cycles, a sample-barcoded 5' primer and a J-beta primer mix were used. Via MiXCR, TCRdb re-called the 5' RACE reads, giving one row per CDR3 protein. The table lists more than 1.4 million distinct CDR3 sequences, roughly 40% of them singletons, with 6.5% to 10% in the top ten. Input material: blood. The receptors stem from a woman in her late teens or twenties in good health.

This chain connects TRBV20-1 to TRBJ1-5, with D unresolved. Trimming took 1 base from V and 5 from J, leaving 15 bases between them. Germline CDR1 and CDR2: DFQATT and SNEGSKA (reference sequence). The CDR3 has 15 amino acids. In nucleotides, the CDR3 is TGCAGTGCTAGAGCGGGCACGACCCAATATCAGCCCCAGCATTTT. Amino acids: CSARAGTTQYQPQHF.

The chain combines TRBV7-9 with TRBJ1-2, with 8 bases that match TRBD1. Losses at the gene ends were 1 base for V and 4 bases for J; bases not matched to a gene: 11. Germline values: CDR1 SEHNR, CDR2 FQNEAQ (reference sequence). The CDR3 has 17 amino acids. The CDR3 loop reads CASSLVGQGARSYGYTF. The CDR3 DNA reads TGTGCCAGCAGCTTAGTCGGGCAGGGGGCCAGAAGCTATGGCTACACCTTC.

This clonotype was seen more than once but under ten times. The rearrangement joins TRBV9 to TRBJ1-2, with a possible D match to TRBD1 (6 bases). The V gene lost 3 bases and the J gene lost 8 bases, with 14 bases spanning the gap. The CDR3 runs 13 residues. CDR1 and CDR2 (germline): SGDLS, YYNGEE. Here the CDR3 DNA reads TGTGCCAGCAGCGCCACAGGGTTTGGCGGCTACACCTTC. Protein product: CASSATGFGGYTF.

The table lists this clonotype with a few counts. The V and J genes are TRBV6-5 and TRBJ1-2, with D possibly matching TRBD1 (5 bases). The CDR3 consists of 14 residues. Germline lookup yields CDR1 MNHEY and CDR2 SVGAGI. Trimming left V 5 bases short and J 2 bases short, with 12 bases between. CDR3 amino acids: CASSRDRQNYGYTF. Here the CDR3 DNA reads TGTGCCAGCAGTCGGGACCGCCAGAACTATGGCTACACCTTC.